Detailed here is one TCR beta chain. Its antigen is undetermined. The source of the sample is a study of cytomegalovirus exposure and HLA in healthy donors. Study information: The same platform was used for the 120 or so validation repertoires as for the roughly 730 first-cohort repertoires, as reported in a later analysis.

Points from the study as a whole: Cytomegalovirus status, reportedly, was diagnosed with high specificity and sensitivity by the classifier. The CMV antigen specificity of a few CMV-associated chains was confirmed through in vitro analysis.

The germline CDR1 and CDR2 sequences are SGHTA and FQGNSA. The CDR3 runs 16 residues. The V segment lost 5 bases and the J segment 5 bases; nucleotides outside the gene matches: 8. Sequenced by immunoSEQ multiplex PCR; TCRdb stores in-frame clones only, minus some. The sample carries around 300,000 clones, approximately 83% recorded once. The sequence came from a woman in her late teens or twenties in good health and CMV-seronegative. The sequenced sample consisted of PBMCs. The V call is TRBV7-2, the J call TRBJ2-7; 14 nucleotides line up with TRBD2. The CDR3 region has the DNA TGTGCCAGCAGCCTCCGACTAGCGGGAGGGCCCGACGAGCAGTACTTC. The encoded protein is CASSLRLAGGPDEQYF.